The clone carrying this TCR beta chain was counted only a few times. Antigen specificity is unknown. Quantitative 5'-RACE with molecular barcodes was used to make the TCR beta libraries. TCRdb recomputed calls from the 5' RACE reads with MiXCR, one row per CDR3 protein. In the table there are about 700,000 distinct CDR3 sequences, under 20% of which are singletons. The sample originates from a study of CD8 T cells in ankylosing spondylitis. Study-level results: It was reported that disease-linked clones were significantly enriched in matched ankylosing spondylitis synovial fluid. Some motif variants were previously reported in reactive arthritis synovial fluid and blood. For ankylosing spondylitis blood, a TCR beta motif of 7 or 8 highly homologous variants appeared characteristic.

The V gene lost 4 bases and the J gene lost 0 bases, with 12 bases spanning the gap. The CDR3 runs to 15 residues. Germline assignment: CDR1 SGHRS and CDR2 YFSETQ. The sample was blood, either unsorted or a sorted T cell fraction (not recorded which). This rearrangement joins TRBV5-1 to TRBJ2-3; D is undetermined. This TCR derives from a male donor with ankylosing spondylitis. CDR3 region: CASSLYRSSTDTQYF. CDR3 DNA sequence: TGCGCCAGCAGCCTCTATAGAAGTAGCACAGATACGCAGTATTTT. Full variable domain (rest looked up from reference TRBV5-1 and TRBJ2-3): KAGVTQTPRYLIKTRGQQVTLSCSPISGHRSVSWYQQTPGQGLQFLFEYFSETQRNKGNFPGRFSGRQFSNSRSEMNVSTLELGDSALYLCASSLYRSSTDTQYFGPGTRLTVL.